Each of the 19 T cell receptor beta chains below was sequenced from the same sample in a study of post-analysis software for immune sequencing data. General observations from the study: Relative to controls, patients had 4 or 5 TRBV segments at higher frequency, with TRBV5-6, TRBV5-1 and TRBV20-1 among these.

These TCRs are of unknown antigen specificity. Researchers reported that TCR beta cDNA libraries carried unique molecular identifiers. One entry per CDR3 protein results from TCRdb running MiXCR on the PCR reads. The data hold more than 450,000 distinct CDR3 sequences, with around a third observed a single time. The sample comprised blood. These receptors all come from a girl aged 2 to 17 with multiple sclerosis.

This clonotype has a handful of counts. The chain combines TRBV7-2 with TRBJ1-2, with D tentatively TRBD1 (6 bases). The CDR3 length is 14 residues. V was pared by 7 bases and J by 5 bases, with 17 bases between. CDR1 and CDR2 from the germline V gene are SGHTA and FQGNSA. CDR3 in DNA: TGTGCCAGCACCCTTTATGGGGGCGGATATGGCTACACCTTC. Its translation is CASTLYGGGYGYTF.

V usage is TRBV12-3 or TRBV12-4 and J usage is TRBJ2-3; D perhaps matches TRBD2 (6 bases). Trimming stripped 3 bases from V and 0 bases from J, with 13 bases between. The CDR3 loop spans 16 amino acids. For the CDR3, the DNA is TGTGCCAGCAGTTTTCCGTCGGGGACTAGCACAGATACGCAGTATTTT. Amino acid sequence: CASSFPSGTSTDTQYF.

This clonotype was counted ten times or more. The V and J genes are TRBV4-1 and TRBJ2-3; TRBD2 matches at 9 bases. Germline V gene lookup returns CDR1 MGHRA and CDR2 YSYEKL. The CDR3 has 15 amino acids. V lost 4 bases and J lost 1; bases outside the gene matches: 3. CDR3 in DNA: TGCGCCAGCAGCCGAGAGCGGGGGGGCACAGATACGCAGTATTTT. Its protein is CASSRERGGTDTQYF.

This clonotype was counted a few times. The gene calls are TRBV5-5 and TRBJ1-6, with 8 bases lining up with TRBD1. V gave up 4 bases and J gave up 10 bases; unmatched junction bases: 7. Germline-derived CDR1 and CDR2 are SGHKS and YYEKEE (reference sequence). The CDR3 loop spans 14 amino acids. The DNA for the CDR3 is TGTGCCAGCAGCCCGACAGGGGTTAGCTCACCCCTCCACTTT. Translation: CASSPTGVSSPLHF.

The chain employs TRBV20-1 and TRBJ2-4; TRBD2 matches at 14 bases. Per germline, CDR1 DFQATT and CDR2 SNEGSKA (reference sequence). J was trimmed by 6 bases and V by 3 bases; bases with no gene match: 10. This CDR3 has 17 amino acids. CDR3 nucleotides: TGCAGTGCTAGGCGGGGAGGGACTAGCGGGGGCCTAAACATTCAGTACTTC. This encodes CSARRGGTSGGLNIQYF.

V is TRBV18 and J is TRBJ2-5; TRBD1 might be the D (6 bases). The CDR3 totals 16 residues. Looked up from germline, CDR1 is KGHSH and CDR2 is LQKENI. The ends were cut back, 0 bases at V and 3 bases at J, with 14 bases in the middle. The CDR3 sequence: CASSPPSAQGEETQYF. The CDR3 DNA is TGTGCCAGCTCACCACCGAGTGCACAGGGCGAAGAGACCCAGTACTTC.

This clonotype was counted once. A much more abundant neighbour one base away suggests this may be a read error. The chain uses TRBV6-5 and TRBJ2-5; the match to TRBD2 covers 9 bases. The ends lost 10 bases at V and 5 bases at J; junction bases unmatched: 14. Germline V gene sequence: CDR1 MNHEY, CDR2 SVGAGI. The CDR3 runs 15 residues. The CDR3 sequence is CANSMAGGILETQYF. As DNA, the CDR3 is TGTGCCAACTCTATGGCGGGGGGGATCTTGGAGACCCAGTACTTC.

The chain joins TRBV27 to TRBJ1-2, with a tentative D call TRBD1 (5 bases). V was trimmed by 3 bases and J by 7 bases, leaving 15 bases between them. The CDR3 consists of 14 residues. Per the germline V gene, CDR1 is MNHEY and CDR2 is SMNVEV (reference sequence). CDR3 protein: CASSFRGTRGGYTF. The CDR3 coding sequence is TGTGCCAGCAGTTTTCGTGGGACCCGTGGTGGCTACACCTTC.

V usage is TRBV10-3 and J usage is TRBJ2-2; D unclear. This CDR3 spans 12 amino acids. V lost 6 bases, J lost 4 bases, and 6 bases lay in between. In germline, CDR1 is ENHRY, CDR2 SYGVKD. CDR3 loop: CAIRPSTGELFF. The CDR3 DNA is TGTGCCATCAGACCGAGCACCGGGGAGCTGTTTTTT.

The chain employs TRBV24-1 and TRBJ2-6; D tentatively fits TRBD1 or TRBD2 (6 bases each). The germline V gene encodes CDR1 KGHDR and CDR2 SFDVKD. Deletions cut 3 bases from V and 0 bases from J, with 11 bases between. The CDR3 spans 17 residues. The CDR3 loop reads CATSDVTGASGANVLTF. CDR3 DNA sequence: TGTGCCACCAGTGATGTCACGGGGGCCTCTGGGGCCAACGTCCTGACTTTC.

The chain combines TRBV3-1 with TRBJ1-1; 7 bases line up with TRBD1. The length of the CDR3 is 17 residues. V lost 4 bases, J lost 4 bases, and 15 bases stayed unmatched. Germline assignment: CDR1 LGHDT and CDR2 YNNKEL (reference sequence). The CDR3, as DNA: TGTGCCAGCAGCCGGGATACAGGGGTGGATTATCGCACTGAAGCTTTCTTT. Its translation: CASSRDTGVDYRTEAFF.

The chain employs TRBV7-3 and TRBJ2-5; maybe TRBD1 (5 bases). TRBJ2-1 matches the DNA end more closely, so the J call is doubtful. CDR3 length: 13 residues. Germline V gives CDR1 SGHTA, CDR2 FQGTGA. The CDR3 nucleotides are TGTGCCAGCAGCTTAACCGGACAAGAGACCCAGTTCTTC. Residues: CASSLTGQETQFF.

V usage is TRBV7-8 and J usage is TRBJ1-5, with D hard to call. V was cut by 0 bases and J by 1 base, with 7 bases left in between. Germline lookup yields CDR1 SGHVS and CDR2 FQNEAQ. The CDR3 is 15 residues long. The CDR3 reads CASSLAAGSNQPQHF. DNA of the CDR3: TGTGCCAGCAGCTTAGCGGCCGGAAGCAATCAGCCCCAGCATTTT.

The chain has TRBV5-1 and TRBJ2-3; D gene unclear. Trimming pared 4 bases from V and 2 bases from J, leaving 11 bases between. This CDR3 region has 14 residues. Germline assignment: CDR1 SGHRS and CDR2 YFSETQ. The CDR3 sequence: CASSALRNTDTQYF. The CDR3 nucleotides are TGCGCCAGCAGCGCCCTGCGAAACACAGATACGCAGTATTTT.

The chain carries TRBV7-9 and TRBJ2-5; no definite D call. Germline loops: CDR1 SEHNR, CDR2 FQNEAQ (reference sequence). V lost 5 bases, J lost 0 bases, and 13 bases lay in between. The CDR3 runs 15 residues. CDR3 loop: CASSPPNSYQETQYF. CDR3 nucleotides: TGTGCCAGCAGCCCACCCAATTCGTACCAAGAGACCCAGTACTTC.

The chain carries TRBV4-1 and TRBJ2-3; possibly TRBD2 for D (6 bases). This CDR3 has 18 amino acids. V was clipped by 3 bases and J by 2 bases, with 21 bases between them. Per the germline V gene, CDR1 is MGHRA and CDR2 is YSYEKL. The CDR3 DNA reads TGCGCCAGCAGCCATCCCGCATCGCGGCGGGGATTCACAGATACGCAGTATTTT. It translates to CASSHPASRRGFTDTQYF.

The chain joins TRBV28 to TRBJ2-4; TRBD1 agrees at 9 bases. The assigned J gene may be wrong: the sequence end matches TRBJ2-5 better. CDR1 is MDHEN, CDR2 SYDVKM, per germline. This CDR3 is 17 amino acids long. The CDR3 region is CASSPSTRTGDQETQYF. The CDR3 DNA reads TGTGCCAGCAGTCCTTCTACTAGGACAGGGGATCAAGAGACCCAGTACTTC.

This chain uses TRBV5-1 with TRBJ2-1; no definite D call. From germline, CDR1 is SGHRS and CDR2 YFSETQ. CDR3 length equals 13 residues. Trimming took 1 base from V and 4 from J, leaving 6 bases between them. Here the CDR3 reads CASSLNNYNEQFF. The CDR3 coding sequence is TGCGCCAGCAGCTTGAACAATTACAATGAGCAGTTCTTC.

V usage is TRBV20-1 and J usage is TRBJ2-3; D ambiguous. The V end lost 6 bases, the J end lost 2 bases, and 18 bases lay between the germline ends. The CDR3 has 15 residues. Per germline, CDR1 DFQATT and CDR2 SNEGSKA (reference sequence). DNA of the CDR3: TGCAGTGCCCCCCGCGGAGAAAGGACCACAGATACGCAGTATTTT. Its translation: CSAPRGERTTDTQYF.